Listed below are T cell receptor beta chains from one sample, sequenced in a study of tumor-infiltrating lymphocytes in oesophageal squamous cell carcinoma. MiXCR, applied by TCRdb to the PCR reads, yields one record per CDR3 protein. The sample shows roughly 21,000 distinct CDR3 sequences, under 40% of them seen only once. Material: esophageal tumor tissue. Receptor source: a male donor with esophageal squamous cell carcinoma. The CDR3 runs from the conserved cysteine through the conserved F or W. A D gene is named only where the DNA matches it firmly. Size values are once, few and many counts, or a class for expanded clones, and some rows have none.

size | J | D | V | CDR3 | DNA
. | TRBJ2-7 | . | TRBV6-1 | CASSEGGRGPYYEQYF | TGTGCCAGCAGTGAAGGAGGGCGGGGACCCTACTACGAGCAGTACTTC
. | TRBJ2-1 | . | TRBV7-8 | CASSFAGDEQFF | TGTGCCAGCAGCTTTGCAGGGGATGAGCAGTTCTTC
many | TRBJ1-5 | . | TRBV7-9 | CASSSNRTRQPQHF | TGTGCCAGCAGCTCGAACCGGACACGGCAGCCCCAGCATTTT
. | TRBJ2-6 | TRBD1 | TRBV12-3/TRBV12-4 | CATSGTGGSGANVLTF | TGTGCCACCTCCGGGACAGGGGGCTCTGGGGCCAACGTCCTGACTTTC
. | TRBJ2-1 | . | TRBV7-8 | CASSLAGGVRHNEQFF | TGTGCCAGCAGCTTAGCGGGCGGAGTGCGGCACAATGAGCAGTTCTTC
many | TRBJ2-7 | TRBD2 | TRBV11-3 | CASSSGLAGAYEQYF | TGTGCCAGCAGCTCAGGACTAGCGGGAGCCTACGAGCAGTACTTC
few | TRBJ2-1 | TRBD2 | TRBV11-2 | CASSLAGEWNEQFF | TGTGCCAGCAGCCTAGCGGGAGAGTGGAATGAGCAGTTCTTC
many | TRBJ2-1 | . | TRBV28 | CASTRNREPYNEQFF | TGTGCCAGCACCCGAAACCGGGAGCCCTACAATGAGCAGTTCTTC
. | TRBJ2-5 | . | TRBV7-3 | CASSVFGFRGETQYF | TGTGCCAGCAGCGTATTTGGGTTTAGGGGAGAGACCCAGTACTTC
many | TRBJ2-7 | TRBD2 | TRBV10-3 | CATGLAGVREQYF | TGTGCCACCGGACTAGCGGGAGTACGCGAGCAGTACTTC
many | TRBJ2-7 | . | TRBV7-6 | CASSPYDSREQYF | TGTGCCAGCAGCCCCTACGACAGCCGCGAGCAGTACTTC
. | TRBJ2-3 | TRBD1 | TRBV7-2 | CASSLFRTGSVDTQYF | TGTGCCAGCAGCCTTTTTAGGACAGGTTCTGTGGATACGCAGTATTTT
many | TRBJ1-4 | . | TRBV28 | CASSPIATNEKLFF | TGTGCCAGCAGCCCCATTGCAACTAATGAAAAACTGTTTTTT